This is a list of T cell receptor beta chains from one sample in a study of metastatic and nonmetastatic thyroid tumors. TCRdb re-clonotyped the PCR reads through MiXCR. The sample includes about 21,000 clones, roughly 28% seen only once; the top ten take 12% to 15%. Sequencing was carried out using tumor tissue. These receptors were taken from a male donor with papillary thyroid cancer or a benign thyroid nodule (not recorded which). Some clones in this sample may be carry-over from other donors' samples. CDR3s leave out the opening cysteine and the closing phenylalanine or tryptophan. D genes are given only for firm matches. The size entry is marked missing in some rows and otherwise reads once, few, many or a size class.

abundance	v_gene	d_gene	CDR3aa
.	TRBV20-1	TRBD2	SAEPSGEIPDTQY
.	TRBV30	.	AWDAPGENTEAF
many	TRBV6-5	.	ASLLGRGAPGSNQPQH
many	TRBV3-1	TRBD1	ASSQADRAQETQY
few	TRBV6-1	.	ASSAKPTTDTQY
.	TRBV27	.	ASSLSGGGTPGELF
many	TRBV7-6	.	ASSSRPFTGITSTDTQY
medium-sized	TRBV6-1	TRBD2	ASSEMSSGPYEQY
few	TRBV27	.	ASSFHRVNQPQH
many	TRBV5-1	.	ASSFDGNTEAF
medium-sized	TRBV6-1	TRBD1	ASSRQGAPYEQY
many	TRBV9	TRBD1	ASSGGQGAGETQY
few	TRBV9	.	ASSVGDYEQY
.	TRBV4-1	.	ASSQWDGLDYGYT
few	TRBV15	.	ATSKSGELF
.	TRBV5-4	TRBD1	ASSRGQGKLETQY
few	TRBV10-1	TRBD2	ASSDPASGRSHEQY
.	TRBV6-4	TRBD1	ASSRDRGNEQF
.	TRBV7-8	.	ASSLATVSSGNTIY
.	TRBV11-2	.	ASSLEEITEAF
.	TRBV11-3	TRBD2	ASSLGTREVAGETQY
few	TRBV2	.	ASSPPNQPQH
many	TRBV15	TRBD2	ATSRDGAGGSRNEQF
many	TRBV19	.	ASTGDRGNEKLF
.	TRBV12-3/TRBV12-4	TRBD1	ASSFDRGQETQY
few	TRBV28	.	ASSLQGRLHEQY
.	TRBV9	TRBD2	ASSVGSGGYSSYNEQF
.	TRBV6-1	TRBD1	ASSPGTGKVEKLF
few	TRBV27	.	ASSRTAHSNQPQH
few	TRBV11-2	.	ASSRREDSPQH
medium-sized	TRBV27	.	ASGRTEAF
few	TRBV6-2/TRBV6-3	.	ASSYLGSRQPQH
.	TRBV7-9	.	ASSYTGTYNYGYT
once	TRBV20-1	TRBD2	SALGRLAGTNEQF
.	TRBV20-1	TRBD2	SGKSGDAGEQY
.	TRBV19	.	ASSIGGKYQETQY
medium-sized	TRBV6-5	.	ASSYVHRAYEQY
.	TRBV9	.	ASSVVSGGGVPCTQY
few	TRBV10-2	.	ASSDRGNYGYT
few	TRBV6-5	TRBD2	ASSYSGRGGPGEMF
many	TRBV30	.	AWSGLANTGELF
many	TRBV12-3/TRBV12-4	.	ASSPPGNTEAF
.	TRBV7-8	.	ASSDSINEQF
.	TRBV11-2	.	ASIYGTRGDTQY